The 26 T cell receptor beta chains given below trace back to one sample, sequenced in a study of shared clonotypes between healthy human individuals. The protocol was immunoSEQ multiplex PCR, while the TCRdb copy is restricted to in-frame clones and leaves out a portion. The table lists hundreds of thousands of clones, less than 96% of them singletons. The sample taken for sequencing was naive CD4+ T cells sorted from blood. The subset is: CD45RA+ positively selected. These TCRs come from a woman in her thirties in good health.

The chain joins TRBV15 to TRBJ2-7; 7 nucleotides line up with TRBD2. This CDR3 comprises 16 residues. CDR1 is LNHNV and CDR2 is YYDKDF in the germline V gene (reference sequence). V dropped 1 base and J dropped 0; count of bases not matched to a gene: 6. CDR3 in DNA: TGTGCCACCAGCAGAGCTGGGGAGGGCCTCTCCTACGAGCAGTACTTC. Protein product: CATSRAGEGLSYEQYF.

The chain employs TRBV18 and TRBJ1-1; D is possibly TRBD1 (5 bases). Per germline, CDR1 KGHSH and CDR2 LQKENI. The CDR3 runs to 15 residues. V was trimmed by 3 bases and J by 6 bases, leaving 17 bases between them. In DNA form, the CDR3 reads TGTGCCAGCTCACCGGGCCGGGGCGAGGGAGCTGAAGCTTTCTTT. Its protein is CASSPGRGEGAEAFF.

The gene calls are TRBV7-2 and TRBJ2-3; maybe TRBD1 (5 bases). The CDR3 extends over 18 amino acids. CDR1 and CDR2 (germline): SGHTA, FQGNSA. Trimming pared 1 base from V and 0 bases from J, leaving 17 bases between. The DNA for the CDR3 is TGTGCCAGCAGCTTAGTGTTACGGTCTGCAGGGAGCACAGATACGCAGTATTTT. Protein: CASSLVLRSAGSTDTQYF.

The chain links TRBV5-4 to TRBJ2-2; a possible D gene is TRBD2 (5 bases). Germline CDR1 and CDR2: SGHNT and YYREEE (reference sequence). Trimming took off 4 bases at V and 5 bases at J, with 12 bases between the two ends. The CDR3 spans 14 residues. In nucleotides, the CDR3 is TGTGCCAGCAGCCCGACTAAACCAACCGGGGAGCTGTTTTTT. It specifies CASSPTKPTGELFF.

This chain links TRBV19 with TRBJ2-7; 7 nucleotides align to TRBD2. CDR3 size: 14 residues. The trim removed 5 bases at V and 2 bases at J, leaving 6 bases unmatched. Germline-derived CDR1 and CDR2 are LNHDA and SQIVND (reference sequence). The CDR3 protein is CASSWERGPYEQYF. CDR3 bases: TGTGCCAGTAGTTGGGAGCGGGGTCCCTACGAGCAGTACTTC.

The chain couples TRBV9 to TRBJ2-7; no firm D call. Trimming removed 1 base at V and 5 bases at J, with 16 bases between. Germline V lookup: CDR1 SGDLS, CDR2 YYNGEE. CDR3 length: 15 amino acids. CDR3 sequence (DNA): TGTGCCAGCAGCGTATTTCCCCAGCCCAAACACGAGCAGTACTTC. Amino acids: CASSVFPQPKHEQYF. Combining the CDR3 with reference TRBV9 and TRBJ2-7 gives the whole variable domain DSGVTQTPKHLITATGQRVTLRCSPRSGDLSVYWYQQSLDQGLQFLIQYYNGEERAKGNILERFSAQQFPDLHSELNLSSLELGDSALYFCASSVFPQPKHEQYFGPGTRLTVT.

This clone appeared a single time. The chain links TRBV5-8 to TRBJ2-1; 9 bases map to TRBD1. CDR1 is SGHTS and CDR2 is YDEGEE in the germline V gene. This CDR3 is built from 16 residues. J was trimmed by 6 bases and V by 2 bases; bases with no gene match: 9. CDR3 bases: TGTGCCAGCAGCTTTCATATGGGACAGGGTTTCAATGAGCAGTTCTTC. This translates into CASSFHMGQGFNEQFF.

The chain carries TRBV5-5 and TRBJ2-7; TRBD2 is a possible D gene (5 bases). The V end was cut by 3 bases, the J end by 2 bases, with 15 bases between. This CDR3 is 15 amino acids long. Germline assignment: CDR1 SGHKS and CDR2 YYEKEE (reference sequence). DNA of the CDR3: TGTGCCAGCAGCTGGATGGAGGCTCTAACCTACGAGCAGTACTTC. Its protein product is CASSWMEALTYEQYF.

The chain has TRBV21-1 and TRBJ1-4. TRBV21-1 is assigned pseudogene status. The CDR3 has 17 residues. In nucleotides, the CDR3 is TGTGCCAGCAGCCCGCGCCTAGCTACAAGGTGTAATGAAAAACTGTTTTTT. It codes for CASSPRLATRCNEKLFF.

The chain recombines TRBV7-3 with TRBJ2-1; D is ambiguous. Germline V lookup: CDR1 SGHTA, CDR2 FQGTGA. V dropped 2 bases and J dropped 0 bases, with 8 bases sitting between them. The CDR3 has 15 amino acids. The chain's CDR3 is CASSLVRSSYNEQFF. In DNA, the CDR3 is TGTGCCAGCAGCTTAGTAAGGAGCTCCTACAATGAGCAGTTCTTC.

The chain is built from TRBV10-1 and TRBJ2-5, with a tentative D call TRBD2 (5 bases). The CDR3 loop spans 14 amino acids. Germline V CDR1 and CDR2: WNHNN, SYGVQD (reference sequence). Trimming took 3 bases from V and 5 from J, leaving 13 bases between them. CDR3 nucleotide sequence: TGCGCCAGCAGTGAAGGTGGGAAGCGGGAGACCCAGTACTTC. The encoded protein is CASSEGGKRETQYF.

CDR3 coding DNA: TGTGCCAGCTCACCAGTGGGAGACAATCAGCCCCAGCATTTT. Translation: CASSPVGDNQPQHF. The rearrangement uses TRBV18 and TRBJ1-5; D uncertain. Germline assignment: CDR1 KGHSH and CDR2 LQKENI. V was shortened by 2 bases and J by 3 bases, with 8 bases between the two germline ends. The CDR3 runs to 14 residues.

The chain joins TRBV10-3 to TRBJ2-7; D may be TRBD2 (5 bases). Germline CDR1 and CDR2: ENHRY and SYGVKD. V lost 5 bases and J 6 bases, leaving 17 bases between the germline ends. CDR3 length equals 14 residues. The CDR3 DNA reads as TGTGCCATCAGTTCCTCTAGTGGAGGTGGCGAGCAGTACTTC. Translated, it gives CAISSSSGGGEQYF.

CDR3 loop: CASSRTSGNTQYF. The CDR3 DNA reads as TGTGCCAGCAGCAGGACTAGCGGCAATACGCAGTATTTT. The chain joins TRBV5-4 to TRBJ2-3; 10 bases agree with TRBD2. The germline V gene has CDR1 SGHNT and CDR2 YYREEE (reference sequence). This CDR3 has 13 residues. J was trimmed by 7 bases and V by 4 bases; bases with no gene match: 3.

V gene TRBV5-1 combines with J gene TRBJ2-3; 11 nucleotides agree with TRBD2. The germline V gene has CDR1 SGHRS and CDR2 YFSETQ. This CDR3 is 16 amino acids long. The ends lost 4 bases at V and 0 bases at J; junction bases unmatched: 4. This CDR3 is CASSSGTSGSTDTQYF. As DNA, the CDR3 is TGCGCCAGCAGCAGCGGGACTAGCGGTAGCACAGATACGCAGTATTTT.

In DNA, the CDR3 is TGTGCCAGCAGACAACAGGGAATTGCTAATGAAAAACTGTTTTTT. Amino acids: CASRQQGIANEKLFF. V is TRBV27 and J is TRBJ1-4; possibly TRBD1 for D (6 bases). V lost 6 bases and J 3 bases, leaving 14 bases between the germline ends. The CDR3 consists of 15 residues. Germline V gene lookup returns CDR1 MNHEY and CDR2 SMNVEV (reference sequence).

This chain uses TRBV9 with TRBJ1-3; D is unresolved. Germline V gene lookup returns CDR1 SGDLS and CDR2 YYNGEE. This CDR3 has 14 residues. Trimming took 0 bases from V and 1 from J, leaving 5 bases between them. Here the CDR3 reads CASSVGISGNTIYF. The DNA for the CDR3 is TGTGCCAGCAGCGTAGGCATTTCTGGAAACACCATATATTTT.

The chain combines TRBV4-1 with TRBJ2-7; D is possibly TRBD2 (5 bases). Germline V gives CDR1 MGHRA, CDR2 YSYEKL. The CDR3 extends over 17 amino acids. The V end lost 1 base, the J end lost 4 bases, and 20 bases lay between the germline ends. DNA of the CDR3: TGCGCCAGCAGCCAAGTCTTGCGGGCCCGAAGGAGTTACGAGCAGTACTTC. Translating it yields CASSQVLRARRSYEQYF.

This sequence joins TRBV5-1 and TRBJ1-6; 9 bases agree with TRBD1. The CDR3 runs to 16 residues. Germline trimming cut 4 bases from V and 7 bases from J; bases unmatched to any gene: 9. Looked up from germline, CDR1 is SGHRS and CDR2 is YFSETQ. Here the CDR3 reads CASSKSGQGTNSPLHF. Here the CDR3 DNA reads TGCGCCAGCAGCAAATCCGGACAGGGGACGAATTCACCCCTCCACTTT.

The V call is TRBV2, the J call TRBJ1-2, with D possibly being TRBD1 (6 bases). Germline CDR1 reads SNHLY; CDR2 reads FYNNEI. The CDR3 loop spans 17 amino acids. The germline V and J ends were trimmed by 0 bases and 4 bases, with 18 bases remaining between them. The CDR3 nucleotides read TGTGCCAGCAGTGAAGCTGGTCCGGGGGCGGGAGCCTATGGCTACACCTTC. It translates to CASSEAGPGAGAYGYTF.

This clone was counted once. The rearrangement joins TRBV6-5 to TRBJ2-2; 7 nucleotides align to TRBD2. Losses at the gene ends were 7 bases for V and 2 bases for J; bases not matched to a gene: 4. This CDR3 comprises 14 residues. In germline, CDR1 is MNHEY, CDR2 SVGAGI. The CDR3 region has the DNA TGTGCCAGCAAATCTAGCGGCAACACCGGGGAGCTGTTTTTT. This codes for CASKSSGNTGELFF.

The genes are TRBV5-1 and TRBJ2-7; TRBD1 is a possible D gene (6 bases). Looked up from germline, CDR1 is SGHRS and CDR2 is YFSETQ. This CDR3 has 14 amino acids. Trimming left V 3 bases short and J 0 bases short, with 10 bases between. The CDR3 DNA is TGCGCCAGCAGCTCCGGGACAACCTCCTACGAGCAGTACTTC. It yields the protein CASSSGTTSYEQYF.

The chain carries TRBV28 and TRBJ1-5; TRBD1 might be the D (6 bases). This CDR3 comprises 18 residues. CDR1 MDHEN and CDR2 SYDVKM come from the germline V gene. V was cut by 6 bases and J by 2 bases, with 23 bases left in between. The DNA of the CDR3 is TGTGCCAGCAGGAGAGAACAGGGTCGAGGGGGTCGCAATCAGCCCCAGCATTTT. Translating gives CASRREQGRGGRNQPQHF. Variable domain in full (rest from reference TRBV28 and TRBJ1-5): DVKVTQSSRYLVKRTGEKVFLECVQDMDHENMFWYRQDPGLGLRLIYFSYDVKMKEKGDIPEGYSVSREKKERFSLILESASTNQTSMYLCASRREQGRGGRNQPQHFGDGTRLSIL.

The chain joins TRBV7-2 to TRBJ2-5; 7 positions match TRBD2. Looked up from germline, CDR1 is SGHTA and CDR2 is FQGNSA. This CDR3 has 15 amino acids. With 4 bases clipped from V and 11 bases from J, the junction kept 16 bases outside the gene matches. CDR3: CASSSGVTSVQEQYF. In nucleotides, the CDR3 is TGTGCCAGCAGCTCCGGCGTAACTAGCGTTCAGGAGCAGTACTTC.

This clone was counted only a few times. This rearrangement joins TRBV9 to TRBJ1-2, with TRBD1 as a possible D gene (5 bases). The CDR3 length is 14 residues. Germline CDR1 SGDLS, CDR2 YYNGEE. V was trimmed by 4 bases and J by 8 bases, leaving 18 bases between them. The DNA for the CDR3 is TGTGCCAGCAGCCCCAGCGGGACCCCGGACGGCTACACCTTC. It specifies CASSPSGTPDGYTF.

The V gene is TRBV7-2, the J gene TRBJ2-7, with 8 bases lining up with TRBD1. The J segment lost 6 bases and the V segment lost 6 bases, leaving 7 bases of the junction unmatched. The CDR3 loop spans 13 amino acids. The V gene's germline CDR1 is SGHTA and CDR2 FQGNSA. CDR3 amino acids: CASSKPGGFEQYF. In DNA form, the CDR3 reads TGTGCCAGCAGTAAGCCAGGGGGCTTCGAGCAGTACTTC.